Below are 21 T cell receptor beta chains sequenced from a single sample in a study of cytomegalovirus exposure and HLA in healthy donors. The PCR ran on 60 Vbeta and 13 Jbeta primers. Here immunoSEQ multiplex PCR was the method, and the copy in TCRdb shows in-frame clones only, minus some. The data hold approximately 120,000 clones, with roughly four fifths observed a single time. Sequencing used PBMCs. These TCRs come from a woman aged 45-60 years in good health and CMV-seropositive.

The chain joins TRBV18 to TRBJ2-7, with D possibly TRBD2 on 6 matching bases. Germline CDR1 and CDR2: KGHSH and LQKENI. This CDR3 has 17 residues. V shed 3 bases and J shed 0 bases, with 18 bases lying between them. CDR3 coding DNA: TGTGCCAGCTCACCCATCGCCGGGACTCTCTCCTCCTACGAGCAGTACTTC. As protein: CASSPIAGTLSSYEQYF.

The chain joins TRBV29-1 to TRBJ2-1; tentative D call: TRBD2 (7 bases). Germline assignment: CDR1 SQVTM and CDR2 ANQGSEA. CDR3 length equals 16 residues. With 0 bases removed from V and 4 bases from J, the gap between germline ends came to 16 bases. CDR3 region: CSVEDLSGGAYNEQFF. The CDR3 nucleotides are TGCAGCGTTGAAGATCTCTCGGGGGGCGCTTACAATGAGCAGTTCTTC.

The chain joins TRBV15 to TRBJ1-2; 9 bases fit TRBD1. CDR3 length: 14 residues. In germline, CDR1 is LNHNV, CDR2 YYDKDF (reference sequence). The J segment lost 7 bases and the V segment lost 0 bases, leaving 3 bases of the junction unmatched. The chain's CDR3 is CATSREQGAIGYTF. The CDR3 DNA is TGTGCCACCAGCAGAGAACAGGGGGCCATTGGCTACACCTTC.

This clone was picked up a small number of times. This chain joins TRBV5-1 and TRBJ2-4, with 12 bases aligning to TRBD2. The CDR3 contains 15 residues. V was pared by 4 bases and J by 3 bases, with 2 bases of the junction left unmatched. From germline, CDR1 is SGHRS and CDR2 YFSETQ. For the CDR3, the DNA is TGCGCCAGCAGCCCTAGCGGGGGGGACAAAAACATTCAGTACTTC. This translates into CASSPSGGDKNIQYF. Complete variable domain (other parts from reference TRBV5-1 and TRBJ2-4): KAGVTQTPRYLIKTRGQQVTLSCSPISGHRSVSWYQQTPGQGLQFLFEYFSETQRNKGNFPGRFSGRQFSNSRSEMNVSTLELGDSALYLCASSPSGGDKNIQYFGAGTRLSVL.

This clone occurred a few times. The chain uses TRBV4-3 and TRBJ2-5; 9 nucleotides match TRBD1. The CDR3 is 18 amino acids. V was pared by 3 bases and J by 0 bases, with 11 bases of the junction left unmatched. Germline assignment: CDR1 LGHNA and CDR2 YSLEER. CDR3 nucleotide sequence: TGCGCCAGCAGCCATCTCAGAGCCGGGACAGGGAACCAAGAGACCCAGTACTTC. It codes for CASSHLRAGTGNQETQYF.

The chain combines TRBV6-1 with TRBJ1-2; 9 bases align to TRBD1. V shed 3 bases, J shed 7 bases, and the junction held 6 bases outside the gene matches. The CDR3 has 14 residues. CDR1 and CDR2 from the germline V gene are MNHNS and SASEGT. The CDR3 sequence is CASSDTGGSFGYTF. The DNA for the CDR3 is TGTGCCAGCAGTGATACAGGGGGCTCCTTTGGCTACACCTTC.

This clone was seen more than once but under ten times. The genes are TRBV4-1 and TRBJ2-5, with 8 bases fitting TRBD2. Germline V gene sequence: CDR1 MGHRA, CDR2 YSYEKL. The CDR3 contains 15 residues. Germline trimming cut 2 bases from V and 1 base from J; bases unmatched to any gene: 3. In DNA, the CDR3 is TGCGCCAGCAGCCAACGGGGGGGATTCCAAGAGACCCAGTACTTC. Its protein product is CASSQRGGFQETQYF.

This clone appeared once. This rearrangement joins TRBV4-1 to TRBJ1-2, with a possible D match to TRBD1 (5 bases). V was clipped by 0 bases and J by 4 bases, with 12 bases between them. This CDR3 region has 15 residues. Germline CDR1 and CDR2: MGHRA and YSYEKL. The CDR3 DNA is TGCGCCAGCAGCCAAGAAACGAGGGGAGGCTATGGCTACACCTTC. This encodes CASSQETRGGYGYTF.

This chain joins TRBV29-1 and TRBJ1-3; TRBD1 matches 9 bases. V gave up 3 bases and J gave up 3 bases; unmatched junction bases: 9. The CDR3 loop spans 16 amino acids. CDR1 and CDR2 from the germline V gene are SQVTM and ANQGSEA. CDR3: CSVESGQGIDGNTIYF. The CDR3 DNA sequence: TGCAGCGTTGAGTCTGGACAGGGGATCGATGGAAACACCATATATTTT.

V and J are TRBV28 and TRBJ2-1; perhaps TRBD2 as D (6 bases). Looked up from germline, CDR1 is MDHEN and CDR2 is SYDVKM. The CDR3 totals 14 residues. Trimming removed 7 bases at V and 7 bases at J, with 17 bases between. The CDR3 is CASTSVAEGNEQFF. The CDR3 region has the DNA TGTGCCAGCACGTCTGTAGCGGAGGGAAATGAGCAGTTCTTC.

The V and J genes are TRBV28 and TRBJ1-1; a weak D match, TRBD1 (6 bases). CDR1 and CDR2 from the germline V gene are MDHEN and SYDVKM. This CDR3 contains 11 residues. V dropped 10 bases and J dropped 1 base, with 7 bases sitting between them. The CDR3 region has the DNA TGTGCCATACAGGGGAACACTGAAGCTTTCTTT. This gives the protein CAIQGNTEAFF.

This sequence joins TRBV12-5 and TRBJ2-2, with a tentative D call TRBD2 (7 bases). Trimming took off 0 bases at V and 5 bases at J, with 13 bases between the two ends. CDR1 is LGHNT and CDR2 is FRNRAP in the germline V gene. This CDR3 region has 16 residues. This CDR3 reads CASGLVLRGATGELFF. CDR3 in DNA: TGTGCTAGTGGTTTGGTACTACGGGGGGCTACCGGGGAGCTGTTTTTT.

The DNA for the CDR3 is TGTGCCAGCAGCCTTACTAGCGGGGCAGATACGCAGTATTTT. It is translated as CASSLTSGADTQYF. The chain is built from TRBV7-9 and TRBJ2-3; 10 bases line up with TRBD2. The CDR3 has 14 residues. V lost 5 bases, J lost 4 bases, and 3 bases stayed unmatched. Germline CDR1 is SEHNR and CDR2 is FQNEAQ (reference sequence).

The chain combines TRBV7-2 with TRBJ2-5; a weak D match, TRBD1 (5 bases). The CDR3 is 15 residues long. In germline, CDR1 is SGHTA, CDR2 FQGNSA. Deletions cut 6 bases from V and 4 bases from J, with 18 bases between. CDR3 in DNA: TGTGCCAGCAGACATAGAGACAGAGCTCGAGAGACCCAGTACTTC. Amino acids: CASRHRDRARETQYF.

V gene TRBV5-4 combines with J gene TRBJ2-1; 8 bases are shared with TRBD2. V trimming: 4 bases; J trimming: 6 bases; junction bases outside the gene matches: 9. Germline CDR1 is SGHNT and CDR2 is YYREEE (reference sequence). The length of the CDR3 is 15 residues. The CDR3 is CASSPGTRRLNEQFF. The CDR3 nucleotides are TGTGCCAGCAGCCCCGGGACTAGACGTCTCAATGAGCAGTTCTTC.

V and J are TRBV6-6 and TRBJ2-3; D is unclear. V was shortened by 4 bases and J by 2 bases, with 4 bases between the two germline ends. The CDR3 consists of 12 residues. Germline V gene sequence: CDR1 MNHNY, CDR2 SVGAGI (reference sequence). As DNA, the CDR3 is TGTGCCAGCAGTTCCTACACAGATACGCAGTATTTT. This sequence encodes CASSSYTDTQYF.

A note on this clone: Other DNA variants within this sample encode the same CDR3. The rearrangement joins TRBV7-2 to TRBJ2-7; perhaps TRBD2 as D (6 bases). CDR1 SGHTA and CDR2 FQGNSA come from the germline V gene. The CDR3 totals 12 residues. The ends were cut back, 3 bases at V and 6 bases at J, with 9 bases in the middle. The CDR3 sequence is CASSFQGGEQYF. In nucleotides, the CDR3 is TGTGCCAGCAGCTTCCAGGGAGGCGAGCAGTACTTC. Looking up the rest from reference TRBV7-2 and TRBJ2-7 gives the full variable domain: GAGVSQSPSNKVTEKGKDVELRCDPISGHTALYWYRQSLGQGLEFLIYFQGNSAPDKSGLPSDRFSAERTGGSVSTLTIQRTQQEDSAVYLCASSFQGGEQYFGPGTRLTVT.

In its sample, this clone was seen a few times. This rearrangement joins TRBV2 to TRBJ2-7, with 9 bases matching TRBD1. The germline gives CDR1 SNHLY, CDR2 FYNNEI. V lost 4 bases and J lost 6; bases outside the gene matches: 1. The CDR3 loop spans 12 amino acids. CDR3 loop: CASSATGGEQYF. In DNA, the CDR3 is TGTGCCAGCAGTGCGACAGGGGGCGAGCAGTACTTC.

The chain combines TRBV18 with TRBJ1-4; the match to TRBD1 covers 7 bases. This CDR3 is 15 amino acids long. The junction had 0 bases not matched to a gene; V was cut back by 2 bases and J by 0 bases. In germline, CDR1 is KGHSH, CDR2 LQKENI. The CDR3 sequence: CASSPGTATNEKLFF. DNA for the CDR3: TGTGCCAGCTCACCAGGGACAGCAACTAATGAAAAACTGTTTTTT.

The chain links TRBV28 to TRBJ2-5; D not resolved. There are 18 residues in the CDR3. Germline assignment: CDR1 MDHEN and CDR2 SYDVKM. Trimming removed 3 bases at V and 2 bases at J, with 22 bases between. CDR3 sequence: CASSFKFWATDRQETQYF. The CDR3 coding sequence is TGTGCCAGCAGTTTCAAGTTTTGGGCTACCGATAGACAAGAGACCCAGTACTTC.

This chain uses TRBV2 with TRBJ1-2; D remains unclear. This CDR3 region has 15 residues. Germline assignment: CDR1 SNHLY and CDR2 FYNNEI. Trimming removed 0 bases at V and 7 bases at J, with 15 bases between. The CDR3 sequence: CASSEAELTSGGYTF. CDR3 coding DNA: TGTGCCAGCAGTGAAGCCGAACTGACATCCGGTGGCTACACCTTC.